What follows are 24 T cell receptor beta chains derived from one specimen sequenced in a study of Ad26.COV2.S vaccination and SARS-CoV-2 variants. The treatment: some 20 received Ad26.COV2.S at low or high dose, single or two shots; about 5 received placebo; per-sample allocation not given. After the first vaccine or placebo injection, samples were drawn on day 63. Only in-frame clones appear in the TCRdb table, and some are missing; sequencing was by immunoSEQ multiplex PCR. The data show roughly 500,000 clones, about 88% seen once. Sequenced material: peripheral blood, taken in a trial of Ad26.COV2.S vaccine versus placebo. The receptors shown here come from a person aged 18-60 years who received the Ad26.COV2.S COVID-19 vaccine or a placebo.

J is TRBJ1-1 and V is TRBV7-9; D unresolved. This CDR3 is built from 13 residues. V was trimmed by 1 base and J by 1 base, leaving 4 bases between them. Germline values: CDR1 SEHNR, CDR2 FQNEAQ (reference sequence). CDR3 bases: TGTGCCAGCAGCTTAGATGCGAACACTGAAGCTTTCTTT. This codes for CASSLDANTEAFF.

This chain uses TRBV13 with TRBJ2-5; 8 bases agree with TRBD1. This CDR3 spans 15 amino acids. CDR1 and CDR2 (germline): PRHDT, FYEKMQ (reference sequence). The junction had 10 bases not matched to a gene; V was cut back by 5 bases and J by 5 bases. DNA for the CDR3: TGTGCCAGCAGCACCTGGACAGGGAGGAGGGAGACCCAGTACTTC. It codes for CASSTWTGRRETQYF.

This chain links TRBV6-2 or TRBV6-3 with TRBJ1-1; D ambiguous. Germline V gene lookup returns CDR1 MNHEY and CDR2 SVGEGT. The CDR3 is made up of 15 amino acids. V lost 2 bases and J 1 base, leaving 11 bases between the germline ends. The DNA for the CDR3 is TGTGCCAGCAGTTACCCTTTGTGGAGGAACACTGAAGCTTTCTTT. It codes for CASSYPLWRNTEAFF.

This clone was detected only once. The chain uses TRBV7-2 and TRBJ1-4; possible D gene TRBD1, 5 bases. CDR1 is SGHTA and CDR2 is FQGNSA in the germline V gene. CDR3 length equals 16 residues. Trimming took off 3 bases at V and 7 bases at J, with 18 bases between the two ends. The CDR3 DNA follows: TGTGCCAGCAGCTTCCTGGGTCAACGCGGGGGTGAAAAACTGTTTTTT. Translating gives CASSFLGQRGGEKLFF.

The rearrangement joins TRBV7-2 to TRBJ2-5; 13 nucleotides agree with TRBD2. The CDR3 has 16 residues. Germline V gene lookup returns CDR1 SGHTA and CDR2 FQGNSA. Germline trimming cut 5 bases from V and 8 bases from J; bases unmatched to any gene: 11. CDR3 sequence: CASSHTSGGALGTQYF. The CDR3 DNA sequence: TGTGCCAGCAGCCACACTAGCGGGGGGGCACTCGGTACCCAGTACTTC.

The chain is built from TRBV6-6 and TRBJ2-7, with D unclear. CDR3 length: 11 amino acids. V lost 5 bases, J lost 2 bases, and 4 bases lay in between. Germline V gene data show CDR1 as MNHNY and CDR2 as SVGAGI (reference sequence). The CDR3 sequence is CASSDAYEQYF. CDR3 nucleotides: TGTGCCAGCAGTGATGCCTACGAGCAGTACTTC.

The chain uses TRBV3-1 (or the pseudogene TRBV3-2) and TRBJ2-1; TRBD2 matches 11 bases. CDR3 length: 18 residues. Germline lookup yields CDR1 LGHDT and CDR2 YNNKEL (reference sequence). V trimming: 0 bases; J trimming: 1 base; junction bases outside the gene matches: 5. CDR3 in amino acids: CASSQDWGTSGSYNEQFF. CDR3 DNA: TGTGCCAGCAGCCAAGATTGGGGGACTAGCGGATCCTACAATGAGCAGTTCTTC.

The CDR3 coding sequence is TGCGCCGGACAGGGGGCGGTGTATAGCAATCAGCCCCAGCATTTT. Amino acids: CAGQGAVYSNQPQHF. The V gene is TRBV10-1, the J gene TRBJ1-5; 11 bases line up with TRBD1. CDR1 is WNHNN, CDR2 SYGVQD, per germline (reference sequence). The V gene end was trimmed by 11 bases and the J gene end by 0 bases; junction bases not matched to a gene: 6. The CDR3 has 15 amino acids.

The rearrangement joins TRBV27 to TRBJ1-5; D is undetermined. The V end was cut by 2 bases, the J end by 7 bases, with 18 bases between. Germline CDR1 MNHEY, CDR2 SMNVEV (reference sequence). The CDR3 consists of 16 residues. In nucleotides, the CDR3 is TGTGCCAGCAGTTTAGTTGGTGGTGGGTTTGGCCAGCCCCAGCATTTT. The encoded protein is CASSLVGGGFGQPQHF.

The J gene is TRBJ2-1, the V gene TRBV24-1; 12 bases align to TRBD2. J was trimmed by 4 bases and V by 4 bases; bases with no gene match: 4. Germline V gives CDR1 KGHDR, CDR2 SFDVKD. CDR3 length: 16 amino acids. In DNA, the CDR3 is TGTGCCACCAGTGACCCCGGACTAGCGGGGTACAATGAGCAGTTCTTC. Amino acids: CATSDPGLAGYNEQFF.

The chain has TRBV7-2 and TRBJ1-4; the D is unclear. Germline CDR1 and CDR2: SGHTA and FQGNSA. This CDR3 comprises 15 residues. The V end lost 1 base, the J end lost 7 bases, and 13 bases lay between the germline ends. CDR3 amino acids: CASSLGRGAFEKLFF. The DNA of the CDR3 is TGTGCCAGCAGCTTAGGGAGAGGAGCCTTTGAAAAACTGTTTTTT.

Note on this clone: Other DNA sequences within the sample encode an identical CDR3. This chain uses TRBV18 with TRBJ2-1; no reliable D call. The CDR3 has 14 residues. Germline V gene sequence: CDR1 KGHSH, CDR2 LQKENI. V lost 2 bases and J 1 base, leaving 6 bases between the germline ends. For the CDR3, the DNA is TGTGCCAGCTCACCAACAAGGTCCTACAATGAGCAGTTCTTC. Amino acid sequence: CASSPTRSYNEQFF.

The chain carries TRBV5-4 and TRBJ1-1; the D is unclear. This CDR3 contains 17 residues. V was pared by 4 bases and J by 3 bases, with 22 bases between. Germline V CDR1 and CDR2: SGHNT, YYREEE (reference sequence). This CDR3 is CASSTPPGYPLDTEAFF. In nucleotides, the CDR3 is TGTGCCAGCAGCACACCTCCGGGATACCCCTTAGACACTGAAGCTTTCTTT. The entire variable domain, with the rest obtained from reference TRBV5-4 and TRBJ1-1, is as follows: ETGVTQSPTHLIKTRGQQVTLRCSSQSGHNTVSWYQQALGQGPQFIFQYYREEENGRGNFPPRFSGLQFPNYSSELNVNALELDDSALYLCASSTPPGYPLDTEAFFGQGTRLTVV.

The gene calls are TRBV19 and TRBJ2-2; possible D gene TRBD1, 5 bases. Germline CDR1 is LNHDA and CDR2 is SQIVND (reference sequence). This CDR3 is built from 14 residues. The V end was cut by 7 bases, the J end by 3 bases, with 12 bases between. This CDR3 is CASTSPRDTGELFF. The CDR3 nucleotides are TGTGCCAGTACCTCACCCAGGGACACCGGGGAGCTGTTTTTT. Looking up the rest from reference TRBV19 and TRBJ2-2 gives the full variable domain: DGGITQSPKYLFRKEGQNVTLSCEQNLNHDAMYWYRQDPGQGLRLIYYSQIVNDFQKGDIAEGYSVSREKKESFPLTVTSAQKNPTAFYLCASTSPRDTGELFFGEGSRLTVL.

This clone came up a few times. The CDR3 DNA sequence: TGTGCTAGTGGTTTTGGGACTAGCCTAAGTGGGCCAAGCACAGATACGCAGTATTTT. Amino acids: CASGFGTSLSGPSTDTQYF. The chain joins TRBV12-5 to TRBJ2-3; 9 nucleotides agree with TRBD2. The ends lost 3 bases at V and 0 bases at J; junction bases unmatched: 13. CDR1 and CDR2 (germline): LGHNT, FRNRAP. The CDR3 runs 19 residues.

CDR3 region: CASSTDYTGELFF. CDR3 coding DNA: TGTGCCAGCAGTACAGACTACACCGGGGAGCTGTTTTTT. V is TRBV2 and J is TRBJ2-2; no clear D gene. The germline V gene has CDR1 SNHLY and CDR2 FYNNEI. Trimming pared 5 bases from V and 3 bases from J, leaving 7 bases between. CDR3 length equals 13 residues.

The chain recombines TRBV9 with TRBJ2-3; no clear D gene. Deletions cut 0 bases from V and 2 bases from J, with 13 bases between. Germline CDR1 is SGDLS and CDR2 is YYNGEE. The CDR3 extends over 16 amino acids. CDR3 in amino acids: CASSVVFSGATDTQYF. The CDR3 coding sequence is TGTGCCAGCAGCGTAGTCTTTAGTGGTGCCACAGATACGCAGTATTTT.

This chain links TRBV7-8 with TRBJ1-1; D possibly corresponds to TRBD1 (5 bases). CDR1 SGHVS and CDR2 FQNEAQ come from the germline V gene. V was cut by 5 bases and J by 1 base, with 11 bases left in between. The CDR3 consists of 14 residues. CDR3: CASSQSGANTEAFF. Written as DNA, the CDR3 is TGTGCCAGCAGCCAATCCGGGGCGAACACTGAAGCTTTCTTT.

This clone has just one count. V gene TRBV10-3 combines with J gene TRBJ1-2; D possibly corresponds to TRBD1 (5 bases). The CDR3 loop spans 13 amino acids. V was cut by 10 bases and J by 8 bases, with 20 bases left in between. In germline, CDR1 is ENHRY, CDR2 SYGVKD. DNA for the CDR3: TGTGCCAACGACCCGCTGGGGGTCGGGGGCTACACCTTC. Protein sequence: CANDPLGVGGYTF.

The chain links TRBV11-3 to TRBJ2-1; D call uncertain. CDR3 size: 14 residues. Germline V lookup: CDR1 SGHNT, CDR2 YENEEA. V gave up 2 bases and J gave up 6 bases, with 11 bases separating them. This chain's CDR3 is CASSLWVFGNEQFF. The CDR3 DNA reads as TGTGCCAGCAGCTTATGGGTGTTTGGCAATGAGCAGTTCTTC.

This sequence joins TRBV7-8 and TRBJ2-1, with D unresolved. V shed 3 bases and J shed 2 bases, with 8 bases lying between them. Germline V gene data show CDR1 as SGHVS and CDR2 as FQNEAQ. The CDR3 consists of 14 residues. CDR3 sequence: CASSFVQPYNEQFF. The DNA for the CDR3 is TGTGCCAGCAGCTTTGTACAGCCCTACAATGAGCAGTTCTTC.

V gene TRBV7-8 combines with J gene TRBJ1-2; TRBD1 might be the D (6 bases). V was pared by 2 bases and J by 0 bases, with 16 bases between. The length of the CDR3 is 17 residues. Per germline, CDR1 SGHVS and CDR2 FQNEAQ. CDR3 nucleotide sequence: TGTGCCAGCAGCTTACCGGGGGGGGCGTACACTAACTATGGCTACACCTTC. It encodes CASSLPGGAYTNYGYTF.

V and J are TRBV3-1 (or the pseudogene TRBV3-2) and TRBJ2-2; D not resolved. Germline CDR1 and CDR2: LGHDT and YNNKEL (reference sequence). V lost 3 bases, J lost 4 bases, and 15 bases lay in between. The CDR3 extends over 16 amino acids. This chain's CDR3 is CASSHGRATGTGELFF. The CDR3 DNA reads TGTGCCAGCAGCCATGGACGCGCGACGGGCACCGGGGAGCTGTTTTTT.

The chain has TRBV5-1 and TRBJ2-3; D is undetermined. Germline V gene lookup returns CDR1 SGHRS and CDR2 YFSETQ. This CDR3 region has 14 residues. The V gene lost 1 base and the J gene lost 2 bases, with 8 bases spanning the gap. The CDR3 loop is CASSLQLITDTQYF. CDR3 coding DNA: TGCGCCAGCAGCTTGCAACTCATCACAGATACGCAGTATTTT.